These T cell receptor beta chains were read from a single sample in a study of CXCR3-negative and CXCR3-positive naive CD8 T cells. TCRdb reprocessed the 5' RACE reads and keeps a single row for each CDR3 protein, giving no DNA. This table lists about 50,000 distinct CDR3 sequences. Sequenced input: naive CXCR3+ CD8+ T cells from blood. Every receptor here comes from a human donor in good health. Some clones in this sample may be carry-over from other donors' samples. Both conserved end residues are part of each CDR3.

V	J	CDR3
TRBV27	TRBJ2-3	CASNDGARTDTQYF
TRBV7-2	TRBJ2-2	CASSHQSAGELFF
TRBV5-5	TRBJ2-5	CASILDGPRQPQETQYF
TRBV2	TRBJ2-7	CASEDREVHEQYF
TRBV6-2/TRBV6-3	TRBJ1-1	CATQGGWSEAFF
TRBV20-1	TRBJ2-5	CSATGPGETQYF
TRBV4-3	TRBJ2-7	CASSQDRPYEQYF
TRBV7-9	TRBJ2-1	CASSPSTDWNEQFF
TRBV7-2	TRBJ2-7	CASSLNVSGQGSYEQYF
TRBV7-2	TRBJ1-1	CASSPLGLGETEAFF
TRBV7-6	TRBJ2-7	CASSPGRDSYEQYF
TRBV25-1	TRBJ1-1	CASGGWGTEAFF
TRBV6-5	TRBJ1-2	CASSYDVGRVGGYTF
TRBV12-3/TRBV12-4	TRBJ1-5	CASRMTGLSNQPQHF
TRBV4-2	TRBJ2-1	CASSQAGGAPYNEQFF
TRBV7-2	TRBJ2-7	CASSLGGGTGSYEQYF
TRBV12-3/TRBV12-4	TRBJ2-7	CASGLRRGGPSSYEQYF
TRBV7-9	TRBJ2-7	CASSAPLHEQYF
TRBV7-2	TRBJ2-3	CASGQVNTDTQYF
TRBV20-1	TRBJ2-5	CSARVLAGGPRRETQYF
TRBV20-1	TRBJ2-3	CSAGPLPQNADTQYF
TRBV5-1	TRBJ2-7	CASSLDSETYEQYF
TRBV28	TRBJ2-4	CASGDDRQLAKNIQHF
TRBV2	TRBJ2-7	CASSGGTSYEQYF
TRBV29-1	TRBJ2-3	CSVEVANTQYF
TRBV7-2	TRBJ2-3	CASSWASLAGGSDTQYF
TRBV15	TRBJ2-2	CATSVDGTGLTGELFF
TRBV28	TRBJ2-7	CASTQPGGHPYEQYF
TRBV20-1	TRBJ2-7	CSARPRQTYEQYF
TRBV7-6	TRBJ1-2	CASSSRDVYGYTF
TRBV5-1	TRBJ2-7	CASSPGLVYEQYF
TRBV5-1	TRBJ1-6	CASNSAEGGNSPLHF
TRBV18	TRBJ2-2	CASSPGIGELFF
TRBV12-3/TRBV12-4	TRBJ2-7	CASSPTAFDEQYF
TRBV7-3	TRBJ2-1	CASSLISGEQFF
TRBV29-1	TRBJ2-7	CSVAGTSLNRDEQYF
TRBV28	TRBJ1-3	CASSLPDRTIYF
TRBV28	TRBJ2-5	CASSLASELQETQYF
TRBV7-9	TRBJ1-1	CASSSGTGENTEAFF
TRBV7-9	TRBJ2-1	CASSPGTSDNEQFF
TRBV20-1	TRBJ1-4	CSAPEGVNEKLFF
TRBV4-3	TRBJ2-7	CASSQDRSQGEKQYF
TRBV29-1	TRBJ2-5	CSVEVPLGLAGPETQYF